Listed below are T cell receptor beta chains from one sample, sequenced in a study of vaccination and CD4 T cells after COVID-19. Antigens of these TCRs are unknown. TCRdb redid the calling of the PCR reads with MiXCR, one entry per CDR3 protein. The sample yields roughly 16,000 distinct CDR3 sequences, 72% seen once. The sample comprised CD4+ T cells from blood, cultured in vitro. The receptor set was obtained from a human donor who had recovered from COVID-19. CDR3s include the opening cysteine and the closing phenylalanine or tryptophan. A D gene is named only where the DNA matches it firmly. Some rows have no size entry. The others give once, few or many, or a class for an expanded clone.

clone size: .
D gene: .
V gene: TRBV19
J gene: TRBJ1-5
CDR3 DNA: TGTGCCAGTAGTCCCGGACGAAATCAGCCCCAGCATTTT
CDR3 protein: CASSPGRNQPQHF

clone size: .
D gene: .
V gene: TRBV5-1
J gene: TRBJ1-6
CDR3 DNA: TGCGCCAGCAGCTTGGCCGTAGCAGATAATTCACCCCTCCACTTT
CDR3 protein: CASSLAVADNSPLHF

clone size: .
D gene: TRBD2
V gene: TRBV20-1
J gene: TRBJ2-1
CDR3 DNA: TGCAGTGCTAGTCGATCCGGGAGGGCCTACAATGAGCAGTTCTTC
CDR3 protein: CSASRSGRAYNEQFF

clone size: .
D gene: TRBD1
V gene: TRBV28
J gene: TRBJ1-5
CDR3 DNA: TGTGCCAGCAGTGGGACAGCAAACAATCAGCCCCAGCATTTT
CDR3 protein: CASSGTANNQPQHF

clone size: .
D gene: TRBD1
V gene: TRBV7-6
J gene: TRBJ2-7
CDR3 DNA: TGTGCCAGCAGCTGGGGGGGGACAGGGGACTACGAGCAGTACTTC
CDR3 protein: CASSWGGTGDYEQYF

clone size: .
D gene: TRBD2
V gene: TRBV6-1
J gene: TRBJ2-7
CDR3 DNA: TGTGCCATCAGCCCTAGCGGGAGAAAATACGAGCAGTACTTC
CDR3 protein: CAISPSGRKYEQYF

clone size: .
D gene: TRBD2
V gene: TRBV4-3
J gene: TRBJ2-5
CDR3 DNA: TGCGCCAGCAGCCAAGACCATCAAGGGGCTAGCGGTCAAGAGACCCAGTACTTC
CDR3 protein: CASSQDHQGASGQETQYF

clone size: .
D gene: TRBD1
V gene: TRBV19
J gene: TRBJ1-2
CDR3 DNA: TGTGCCAGTAGTGCGCCGGGACAGGGCGACCTTGACACCTTC
CDR3 protein: CASSAPGQGDLDTF

clone size: .
D gene: .
V gene: TRBV11-2
J gene: TRBJ2-2
CDR3 DNA: TGTGCCAGCAGCTTAGGTCCTAGCGGGGAGCTGTTTTTT
CDR3 protein: CASSLGPSGELFF

clone size: once
D gene: .
V gene: TRBV5-1
J gene: TRBJ2-1
CDR3 DNA: TGCGCCAGCAGCTTAACCAGTGGCCCCGTGCAGTTCTTC
CDR3 protein: CASSLTSGPVQFF

clone size: .
D gene: TRBD1
V gene: TRBV7-2
J gene: TRBJ1-5
CDR3 DNA: TGTGCCAGCAGCTTAGGTCCGGGACAGGGGAGGTATCAGCCCCAGCATTTT
CDR3 protein: CASSLGPGQGRYQPQHF

clone size: .
D gene: .
V gene: TRBV20-1
J gene: TRBJ1-5
CDR3 DNA: TGCAGTCCAAAGGGAGGGAATACGCCCCAGCATTTT
CDR3 protein: CSPKGGNTPQHF

clone size: .
D gene: TRBD2
V gene: TRBV27
J gene: TRBJ2-2
CDR3 DNA: TGTGCCAGCAGTTTAAGAGTTACTAGCGGGCTGGGGAACACCGGGGAGCTGTTTTTT
CDR3 protein: CASSLRVTSGLGNTGELFF

clone size: .
D gene: .
V gene: TRBV5-1
J gene: TRBJ2-5
CDR3 DNA: TGCGCCAGCAGCTTGGGTTTGAGCGGGACCCAGTACTTC
CDR3 protein: CASSLGLSGTQYF

clone size: large
D gene: .
V gene: TRBV27
J gene: TRBJ1-2
CDR3 DNA: TGTGCCAGCAGTTTCAATGTAGGGGGTGGCTATGGCTACACCTTC
CDR3 protein: CASSFNVGGGYGYTF

clone size: .
D gene: .
V gene: TRBV18
J gene: TRBJ2-1
CDR3 DNA: TGTGCCAGCTCACCACGGAACGCCCCCGGGAAGGCTGAGCAGTTCTTC
CDR3 protein: CASSPRNAPGKAEQFF

clone size: .
D gene: .
V gene: TRBV6-1
J gene: TRBJ1-2
CDR3 DNA: TGTGCCAGCGGGAGGGGGAACTATGGCTACACCTTC
CDR3 protein: CASGRGNYGYTF

clone size: .
D gene: .
V gene: TRBV7-9
J gene: TRBJ1-5
CDR3 DNA: TGTGCCAGCAGCTTATCCGGTGGGGCCGGGGTGGGACCCCAGCATTTT
CDR3 protein: CASSLSGGAGVGPQHF

clone size: .
D gene: .
V gene: TRBV20-1
J gene: TRBJ1-5
CDR3 DNA: TGCAGTGCTAGTACGGCAGATAGCAATCAGCCCCAGCATTTT
CDR3 protein: CSASTADSNQPQHF

clone size: .
D gene: .
V gene: TRBV20-1
J gene: TRBJ2-7
CDR3 DNA: TGCAGTGCTAGAGACCCCGGAGAGGGGCAGTACTTC
CDR3 protein: CSARDPGEGQYF

clone size: .
D gene: .
V gene: TRBV24-1
J gene: TRBJ1-5
CDR3 DNA: TGTGCCACCAGTGATTCTTCCGGGACAAAGAGTCAGCCCCAGCATTTT
CDR3 protein: CATSDSSGTKSQPQHF

clone size: .
D gene: TRBD2
V gene: TRBV6-1
J gene: TRBJ2-2
CDR3 DNA: TGTGCCAGCAGTCGACTAGCGGGAGGTATTTCCGGGGAGCTGTTTTTT
CDR3 protein: CASSRLAGGISGELFF

clone size: .
D gene: .
V gene: TRBV28
J gene: TRBJ1-1
CDR3 DNA: TGTGCCAGCAGTCAAATACATTACACTGAAGCTTTCTTT
CDR3 protein: CASSQIHYTEAFF

clone size: .
D gene: .
V gene: TRBV7-7
J gene: TRBJ1-1
CDR3 DNA: TGTGCCAGCAGCTTGGTCCTACCCATGAACACTGAAGCTTTCTTT
CDR3 protein: CASSLVLPMNTEAFF

clone size: .
D gene: .
V gene: TRBV7-2
J gene: TRBJ2-2
CDR3 DNA: TGTGCCAGCAGCAAAAACACCGGGGAGCTGTTTTTT
CDR3 protein: CASSKNTGELFF

clone size: .
D gene: TRBD1
V gene: TRBV28
J gene: TRBJ1-5
CDR3 DNA: TGTGCCAGCAGTTCACTGGGACAGGGATCTTGGAATCAGCCCCAGCATTTT
CDR3 protein: CASSSLGQGSWNQPQHF

clone size: .
D gene: .
V gene: TRBV5-1
J gene: TRBJ2-6
CDR3 DNA: TGCGCCAGCAGCTTAGGCGATGGGGCCAACGTCCTGACTTTC
CDR3 protein: CASSLGDGANVLTF

clone size: .
D gene: TRBD2
V gene: TRBV6-2/TRBV6-3
J gene: TRBJ2-1
CDR3 DNA: TGTGCCAGCAAGCCTAGCGGGAGACACTTCAATGAGCAGTTCTTC
CDR3 protein: CASKPSGRHFNEQFF

clone size: .
D gene: .
V gene: TRBV24-1
J gene: TRBJ1-4
CDR3 DNA: TGTGCCACCAGCTCGACAGGTGTTGAAAAACTGTTTTTT
CDR3 protein: CATSSTGVEKLFF

clone size: few
D gene: .
V gene: TRBV15
J gene: TRBJ1-5
CDR3 DNA: TGTGCCACCACGGTGGGGGTACATCAGCCCCAGCATTTT
CDR3 protein: CATTVGVHQPQHF

clone size: .
D gene: .
V gene: TRBV20-1
J gene: TRBJ2-3
CDR3 DNA: TGCAGTGCCGAGAGTTGGGGGGCGTTAAGCACAGATACGCAGTATTTT
CDR3 protein: CSAESWGALSTDTQYF

clone size: .
D gene: .
V gene: TRBV6-5
J gene: TRBJ1-2
CDR3 DNA: TGTGCCAGCAGTTACTTCGGGGGCTCCTATGGCTACACCTTC
CDR3 protein: CASSYFGGSYGYTF

clone size: .
D gene: .
V gene: TRBV6-1
J gene: TRBJ2-1
CDR3 DNA: TGTGCCAGCAGTGACCGACTGAACCTACTCTACAATGAGCAGTTCTTC
CDR3 protein: CASSDRLNLLYNEQFF

clone size: .
D gene: .
V gene: TRBV6-2/TRBV6-3
J gene: TRBJ2-7
CDR3 DNA: TGTGCCAGCAGTACGCGGTGGGGTCTCTACGAGCAGTACTTC
CDR3 protein: CASSTRWGLYEQYF

clone size: .
D gene: TRBD2
V gene: TRBV27
J gene: TRBJ2-1
CDR3 DNA: TGTGCCAGCAGCCCCATGAGCGGGAGTATTTATGAGCAGTTCTTC
CDR3 protein: CASSPMSGSIYEQFF

clone size: .
D gene: .
V gene: TRBV29-1
J gene: TRBJ2-3
CDR3 DNA: TGCAGCGTTACTTCTAGGGGAGGTCGGGCAGATACGCAGTATTTT
CDR3 protein: CSVTSRGGRADTQYF

clone size: .
D gene: TRBD1
V gene: TRBV20-1
J gene: TRBJ2-3
CDR3 DNA: TGCAGTGCTAGAGATTTGGGACAGGGGCCAGATACGCAGTATTTT
CDR3 protein: CSARDLGQGPDTQYF

clone size: .
D gene: .
V gene: TRBV11-2
J gene: TRBJ2-7
CDR3 DNA: TGTGCCAGCAGCTTACTAGGCTACGAGCAGTACTTC
CDR3 protein: CASSLLGYEQYF

clone size: .
D gene: .
V gene: TRBV7-9
J gene: TRBJ2-7
CDR3 DNA: TGTGCCAGCAGCGGGAGTTGGCCCTCCTACGAGCAGTACTTC
CDR3 protein: CASSGSWPSYEQYF

clone size: medium-sized
D gene: TRBD2
V gene: TRBV6-1
J gene: TRBJ2-7
CDR3 DNA: TGTGCCAGCAGGCTTAGACTAGCGGGAGGGCCAGAGCAGTACTTC
CDR3 protein: CASRLRLAGGPEQYF

clone size: .
D gene: .
V gene: TRBV28
J gene: TRBJ1-2
CDR3 DNA: TGTGCCAGCAGCCTGGGGTCCTCGGGATATGGCTACACCTTC
CDR3 protein: CASSLGSSGYGYTF

clone size: few
D gene: .
V gene: TRBV6-1
J gene: TRBJ1-5
CDR3 DNA: TGTGCCAGCACCCGAGGTAATCAGCCCCAGCATTTT
CDR3 protein: CASTRGNQPQHF

clone size: few
D gene: .
V gene: TRBV6-1
J gene: TRBJ1-5
CDR3 DNA: TGTGCCAGCAGCTTATCCCCGACATCGCCGGATCAGCCCCAGCATTTT
CDR3 protein: CASSLSPTSPDQPQHF

clone size: few
D gene: TRBD2
V gene: TRBV6-1
J gene: TRBJ2-5
CDR3 DNA: TGTGCCAGCAGTGCTCATTCCGGGACTAGCGGGCAAGAGACCCAGTACTTC
CDR3 protein: CASSAHSGTSGQETQYF

clone size: once
D gene: .
V gene: TRBV7-2
J gene: TRBJ2-7
CDR3 DNA: TGTGCCAGCAGCCTATCATACGGCCGGGGGAGCTCCTACGAGCAGTACTTC
CDR3 protein: CASSLSYGRGSSYEQYF

clone size: .
D gene: .
V gene: TRBV2
J gene: TRBJ1-5
CDR3 DNA: TGTGCCAGCACCCAAACGCAGGGACTGAATCAGCCCCAGCATTTT
CDR3 protein: CASTQTQGLNQPQHF

clone size: .
D gene: .
V gene: TRBV6-2/TRBV6-3
J gene: TRBJ1-5
CDR3 DNA: TGTGCCAGCAGCCACCGGGACATCAGCGCCAATCAGCCCCAGCATTTT
CDR3 protein: CASSHRDISANQPQHF

clone size: .
D gene: .
V gene: TRBV4-3
J gene: TRBJ1-5
CDR3 DNA: TGCGCCAGCAGCCGAGGCCCGGGGGGCAATCAGCCCCAGCATTTT
CDR3 protein: CASSRGPGGNQPQHF